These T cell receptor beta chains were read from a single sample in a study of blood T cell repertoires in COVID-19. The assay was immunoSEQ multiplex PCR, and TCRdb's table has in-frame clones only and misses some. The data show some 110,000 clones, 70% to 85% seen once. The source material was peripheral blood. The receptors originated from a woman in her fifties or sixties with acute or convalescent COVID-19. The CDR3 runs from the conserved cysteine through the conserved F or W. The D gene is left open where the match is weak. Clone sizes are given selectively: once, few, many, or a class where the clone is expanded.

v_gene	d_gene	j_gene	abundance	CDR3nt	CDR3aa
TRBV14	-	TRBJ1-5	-	TGTGCCAGCAGCCAAGGCGCCTTCGAGCCCCAGCATTTT	CASSQGAFEPQHF
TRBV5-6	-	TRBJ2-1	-	TGTGCCAGCAGCTTGGTTTGGAGCTACAATGAGCAGTTCTTC	CASSLVWSYNEQFF
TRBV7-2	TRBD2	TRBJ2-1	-	TGTGCCAGCAGCCTCAGCGGGGGGGTCCCCTACAATGAGCAGTTCTTC	CASSLSGGVPYNEQFF
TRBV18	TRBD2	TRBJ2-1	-	TGTGCCAGCTCACCCCCGGGACTAGCGGGGGGGCCAGGGTCCTACAATGAGCAGTTCTTC	CASSPPGLAGGPGSYNEQFF
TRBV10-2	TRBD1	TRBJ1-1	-	TGCGCCAGCAGCGGACAGGGGGGATTGACTGAAGCTTTCTTT	CASSGQGGLTEAFF
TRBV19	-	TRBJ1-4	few	TGTGCCAGTAGTATAGTGTCTTGGGCAGGGATCGAGACCCACAATGAAAAACTGTTTTTT	CASSIVSWAGIETHNEKLFF
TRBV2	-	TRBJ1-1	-	TGTGCCAGCTACGGGGGAGGCACTGAAGCTTTCTTT	CASYGGGTEAFF
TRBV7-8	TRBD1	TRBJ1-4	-	TGTGCCAGCAGCTTAAGCCGGACAGGGTTGTCTGAAAAACTGTTTTTT	CASSLSRTGLSEKLFF
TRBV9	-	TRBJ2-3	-	TGTGCCAGCAGCTCAAGGGGACCCCGGAGGGCCAGCACAGATACGCAGTATTTT	CASSSRGPRRASTDTQYF
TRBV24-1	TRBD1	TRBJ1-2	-	TGTGCCACCACCCGAAGGGGACAGAACCAGAGGGGGCTGTACTATGGCTACACCTTC	CATTRRGQNQRGLYYGYTF
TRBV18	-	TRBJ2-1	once	TGTGCCAGCTCACCTAATCCTACGTGGGGAGCCGGGGTCCGGAATGAGCAGTTCTTC	CASSPNPTWGAGVRNEQFF
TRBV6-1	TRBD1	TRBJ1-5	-	TGTGCCAGCAGATTTTCGGACAGGGAGGATCAGCCCCAGCATTTT	CASRFSDREDQPQHF
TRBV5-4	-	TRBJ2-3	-	TGTGCCAGCACCTCGCGGGGCACAGATACGCAGTATTTT	CASTSRGTDTQYF
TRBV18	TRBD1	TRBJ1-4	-	TGTGCCAGCTCACGCCCCGGGACAGTTAATGAAAAACTGTTTTTT	CASSRPGTVNEKLFF
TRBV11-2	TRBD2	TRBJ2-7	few	TGTGCCAGCAGCTTACTAGCGGGGTCTGGCTCCTACGAGCAGTACTTC	CASSLLAGSGSYEQYF
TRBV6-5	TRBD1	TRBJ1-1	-	TGTGCCAGCAGATTTACAGGGGTCAACACTGAAGCTTTCTTT	CASRFTGVNTEAFF
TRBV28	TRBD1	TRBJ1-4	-	TGTGCCAGCAGTACGACAGGGGGCTGGGAAAAACTGTTTTTT	CASSTTGGWEKLFF
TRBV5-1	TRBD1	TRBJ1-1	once	TGCGCCAGCAGCTTTGACAGGGAGAACACTGAAGCTTTCTTT	CASSFDRENTEAFF
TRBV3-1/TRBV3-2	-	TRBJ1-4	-	TGTGCCAGCACCACGGCCGGAGCGGAAAAACTGTTTTTT	CASTTAGAEKLFF
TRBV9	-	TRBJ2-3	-	TGTGCCAGCAGCGTAGATCAGGGTACAGATACGCAGTATTTT	CASSVDQGTDTQYF
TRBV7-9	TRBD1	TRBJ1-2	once	TGTGCCAGCAGCGAGACAGGGGGCGATGGCTACACCTTC	CASSETGGDGYTF
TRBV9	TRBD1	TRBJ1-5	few	TGTGCCAGCAGTATGACAGGGGTAGGAGATCAGCCCCAGCATTTT	CASSMTGVGDQPQHF
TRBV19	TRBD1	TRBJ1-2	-	TGTGCCAGTAGTATGCTCAAGGGACAGACAATAAACTATGGCTACACCTTC	CASSMLKGQTINYGYTF